This T cell receptor (beta chain) was recovered during a study of blood T cell repertoires in COVID-19. Turning to the study itself: From T cells, B-cell-depleted T cells, or PBMCs came the material, which was cDNA or gDNA.

As handled by the study authors: Reference gene primer amplification gave nucleated cell count estimates. TCRdb's table, derived via immunoSEQ multiplex PCR, lists solely in-frame clones and lacks some. V and J calls and clone size come straight from that table; D and trimming were deduced from the DNA. This table holds some 50,000 clones, 68% found once. The ends lost 4 bases at V and 6 bases at J; junction bases unmatched: 13. Germline lookup yields CDR1 MNHEY and CDR2 SMNVEV (reference sequence). This CDR3 contains 19 residues. The V gene is TRBV27, the J gene TRBJ2-2; 14 bases match TRBD2. This TCR derives from a woman aged 70-85 years with acute or convalescent COVID-19. Sequenced: peripheral blood. In DNA form, the CDR3 reads TGTGCCAGCAGTTCCTTTCTCGGATCGACTAGCGGGGGGGCCGGGGAGCTGTTTTTT. Its protein product is CASSSFLGSTSGGAGELFF.